These 10 T cell receptor beta chains share one sample of origin, sequenced in a study of T cells in Graves' hyperthyroidism and ophthalmopathy. TCR beta CDR3 sequences were amplified from RNA transcripts. HTBI primers were the set used in a first-round RT-PCR of the TCR CDR3. TCRdb redid the calling of the multiplex PCR reads with MiXCR, one entry per CDR3 protein. The sample consists of around 720,000 distinct CDR3 sequences, approximately 36% of them appearing once. The specimen was blood. These TCRs come from a woman in her thirties or forties with Graves' hyperthyroidism.

In DNA form, the CDR3 reads TGTGCCAGCAGTGGGAGCGGGATTAGCTCCTACGAGCAGTACTTC. It translates to CASSGSGISSYEQYF. This chain uses TRBV2 with TRBJ2-7; TRBD2 aligns across 7 bases. Germline lookup yields CDR1 SNHLY and CDR2 FYNNEI. Trimming at V came to 4 bases and at J to 0 bases, leaving 6 bases not matched to a gene. This CDR3 comprises 15 residues.

The chain is built from TRBV5-8 and TRBJ1-2; maybe TRBD1 (6 bases). The ends were cut back, 4 bases at V and 4 bases at J, with 20 bases in the middle. The CDR3 contains 16 residues. Germline loops: CDR1 SGHTS, CDR2 YDEGEE. The CDR3 is CASSPSTGLHSYGYTF. DNA of the CDR3: TGTGCCAGCAGCCCATCAACAGGGCTTCACTCCTATGGCTACACCTTC.

Details on this clonotype: Since no conserved phenylalanine or tryptophan closes the CDR3, a read error is the likely cause. Because the CDR3's place on the DNA is in doubt, the DNA is left out and the CDR3 is given as listed by TCRdb. The chain is built from TRBV29-1 and TRBJ2-7; TRBD2 reflects the table's D call only, with no check against the DNA. The CDR3 is 13 amino acids long, termini counted. From germline, CDR1 is SQVTM and CDR2 ANQGSEA. The CDR3 sequence: CSVRPERAYEQYL.

This clonotype was seen ten or more times. This chain joins TRBV19 and TRBJ1-5, with no clear D. The CDR3 consists of 15 residues. CDR1 and CDR2 from the germline V gene are LNHDA and SQIVND (reference sequence). Deletions cut 7 bases from V and 1 base from J, with 14 bases between. CDR3: CASTPPGWSNQPQHF. The CDR3 region has the DNA TGTGCCAGTACCCCCCCCGGTTGGAGCAATCAGCCCCAGCATTTT. The entire variable domain, with the rest obtained from reference TRBV19 and TRBJ1-5, is as follows: DGGITQSPKYLFRKEGQNVTLSCEQNLNHDAMYWYRQDPGQGLRLIYYSQIVNDFQKGDIAEGYSVSREKKESFPLTVTSAQKNPTAFYLCASTPPGWSNQPQHFGDGTRLSIL.

This clonotype was seen only a few times. The chain has TRBV7-2 and TRBJ2-5, with D unclear. Deletions cut 5 bases from V and 5 bases from J, with 15 bases between. Germline CDR1 and CDR2: SGHTA and FQGNSA. CDR3 length: 14 amino acids. CDR3 bases: TGTGCCAGCAGCCCCGGAACTCGGTGGGAGACCCAGTACTTC. Its protein product is CASSPGTRWETQYF.

Points on this clonotype: This may arise from a read error, as a much more abundant clone is one base away. The V and J genes are TRBV20-1 and TRBJ1-2, with 7 bases identical to TRBD1. J gave up 3 bases and V 6 bases, and 7 bases lay outside the gene matches. Germline V lookup: CDR1 DFQATT, CDR2 SNEGSKA (reference sequence). The CDR3 has 13 amino acids. DNA of the CDR3: TGCAGTGCGGCTACGGGACAGCACTATGGCTACACCTTC. Translation gives CSAATGQHYGYTF.

This clonotype was seen many times. CDR3 sequence (DNA): TGTGCCAGCAGTTTGGGGATAGTCTCCTACGAGCAGTACTTC. As protein: CASSLGIVSYEQYF. The chain couples TRBV12-3 or TRBV12-4 to TRBJ2-7; D is ambiguous. The V end lost 3 bases, the J end lost 0 bases, and 9 bases lay between the germline ends. The CDR3 length is 14 residues.

The sample holds many counts of this clonotype. The J gene is TRBJ1-6, the V gene TRBV12-3 or TRBV12-4; 7 nucleotides agree with TRBD1. Trimming at V came to 3 bases and at J to 11 bases, leaving 10 bases not matched to a gene. The CDR3 has 15 residues. For the CDR3, the DNA is TGTGCCAGCAGTTTCGTCCCGGGACAGAGGGCACCCCTCCACTTT. Its translation: CASSFVPGQRAPLHF.

This clonotype was seen more than once but under ten times. The chain has TRBV4-1 and TRBJ1-3, with a possible D match to TRBD1 (6 bases). CDR1 is MGHRA and CDR2 is YSYEKL in the germline V gene. CDR3 size: 14 residues. V was cut by 4 bases and J by 6 bases, with 13 bases left in between. The CDR3 nucleotides read TGCGCCAGCAGCCGGACAGATAGACTAAACACCATATATTTT. Protein sequence: CASSRTDRLNTIYF.

The chain joins TRBV3-1 to TRBJ1-3, with D unclear. V was trimmed by 0 bases and J by 6 bases, leaving 3 bases between them. Germline V gives CDR1 LGHDT, CDR2 YNNKEL (reference sequence). This CDR3 comprises 12 residues. Written as DNA, the CDR3 is TGTGCCAGCAGCCAAGAACAAAACACCATATATTTT. Translated, it gives CASSQEQNTIYF.